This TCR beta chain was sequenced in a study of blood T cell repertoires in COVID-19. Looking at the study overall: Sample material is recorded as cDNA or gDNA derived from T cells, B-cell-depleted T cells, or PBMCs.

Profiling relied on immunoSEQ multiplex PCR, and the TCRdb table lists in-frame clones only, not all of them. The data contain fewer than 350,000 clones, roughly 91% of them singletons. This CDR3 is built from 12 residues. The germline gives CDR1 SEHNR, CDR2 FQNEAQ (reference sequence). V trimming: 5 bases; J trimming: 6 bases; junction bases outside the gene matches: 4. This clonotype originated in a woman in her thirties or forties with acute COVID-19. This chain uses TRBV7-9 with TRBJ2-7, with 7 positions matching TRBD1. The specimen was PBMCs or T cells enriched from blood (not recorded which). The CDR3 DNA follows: TGTGCCAGCAGCAGCCGACAGGGCGAGCAGTACTTC. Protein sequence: CASSSRQGEQYF.